This TCR beta chain was obtained from a study of molecular identifiers for immune sequencing clone quantification. In the case of this clonotype: Its antigen remains unknown.

TCRdb redid the calling of the PCR reads with MiXCR, one entry per CDR3 protein. The repertoire includes about 320,000 distinct CDR3 sequences, about 20% of them detected once, and approximately 0.85% sits in the top ten. Naive CD8 T cells underwent sorting with the CD8+CD4-CCR7+CD45RA+ definition. General study points: Clones above 20 RNA copies contained over 97% of effector molecules but under 1% of naive ones.

The TCR originated in a human donor in good health. Some libraries in this study had Jurkat cell RNA spiked in. Sequencing was carried out using naive CD8+ T cells from blood, with Jurkat cell RNA spiked in. The subset denotes: FACS-sorted CD8+CD4-CCR7+CD45RA+ naive T cells.

The CDR3 DNA reads TGCGCCAGCAGCCAAGATTTTCCTATAGAACTTGGCTACACCTTC. It translates to CASSQDFPIELGYTF. The V gene is TRBV4-1, the J gene TRBJ1-2; D is unclear. The CDR3 is 15 amino acids. The V end lost 0 bases, the J end lost 7 bases, and 15 bases lay between the germline ends. From germline, CDR1 is MGHRA and CDR2 YSYEKL.